This TCR beta chain was identified during a study of human thymus T cells. Whole-study findings and limits: V and J genes seemed to be used with bias in thymic and blood repertoires. Related reports documented highly overlapping thymic repertoires among unrelated individuals.

Thymic samples were excised during corrective heart operations. Infants, healthy and Finnish, who were having corrective surgery for congenital heart defects served as donors. Sequenced by immunoSEQ multiplex PCR; TCRdb stores in-frame clones only, minus some. This table has 120,000 or so clones, about 95% appearing once. For this clone: Its antigen is still unknown.

Trimming took 5 bases from V and 5 from J, leaving 16 bases between them. The germline V gene encodes CDR1 LGHNA and CDR2 YNFKEQ. This CDR3 has 15 residues. The genes are TRBV4-2 and TRBJ1-5; the D gene is possibly TRBD1 (6 bases). The TCR comes from a boy less than two years old with a congenital heart defect but otherwise immunologically healthy. Sequences were obtained from thymus tissue. The CDR3 protein is CASSVTGTPYQPQHF. DNA of the CDR3: TGTGCCAGCAGCGTGACCGGGACACCCTATCAGCCCCAGCATTTT.